The sequence of this T cell receptor (beta chain) was determined in a study of beta chain features in type 1 diabetes (dated by TCRdb to 2016 to 2018). Context from the whole study: Mean age, gender distribution, total cell number and subset yield did not differ between patients and healthy donors. In the study, TCRB repertoires of sorted circulating CD4+ T cell subsets from recently diagnosed type 1 diabetes patients were compared with those of matched healthy donors. Across all samples, about 110 million sorted cells were examined, and cell number per subset correlated strongly with RNA yield. Whereas all 28 donors provided naive and central memory subsets, regulatory and stem cell-like memory subsets were isolated from just 8 patients and roughly 8 healthy donors.

The junction shows trimming of 2 bases on V and 3 bases on J, plus 14 bases between the germline ends. Including cysteine and phenylalanine, the CDR3 has 15 amino acids. Only CDR3 DNA is held: 45 bases, read in frame from base 1. The germline V gene (reference sequence) specifies PRHDT as CDR1 and FYEKMQ as CDR2. The full study reports these points: HLA sub-analyses involved small numbers of individuals, so any influence of HLA type on TCRB rearrangement remained unresolved. PCR might favor shorter templates, but patient and control samples were amplified and corrected together, so any skew would affect both groups equally. Naive, central memory and regulatory TCRB repertoires appeared to be more alike among patients than among healthy donors. A moderate but significant shortening of TCRB CDR3 length was observed in type 1 diabetes patients in all four CD4+ subsets. Sequencing cDNA rather than genomic DNA could over-represent highly expressing activated cells, although activation and CD3 levels did not differ between groups. At VDJ recombination sites, type 1 diabetes patients had fewer insertions and more deleted nucleotides, which implies abnormalities in thymic rearrangement.

From each donor, a single peripheral blood sample of around 120 mL on average was drawn into heparinised tubes. A BD FACSAria II was used to sort naive, central memory, regulatory and stem cell-like memory CD4+ T cells with a panel that included CD45RO, CCR7, CD25, CD127, CD95 and CD27. A purity above 98% was achieved for all sorted populations. PBMCs were isolated immediately by Lymphoprep density gradient centrifugation and stained directly without culture. Samples were stained and sorted in pairs, with one healthy donor and one patient per experiment, so that batch effects were minimized. About this clone itself: Its antigen target is currently unknown. It has no much larger one-base neighbor in the sample; base qualities were not kept.

The entire amount of isolated RNA was reverse transcribed using the High Capacity cDNA Reverse Transcription Kit, so the sequenced TCRB transcripts were expressed ones. Deep immunoSEQ sequencing was performed on naive, central memory and regulatory T cell samples, with an average of roughly 3.3 million total reads per sample. After sorted cells were lysed in RLT buffer, RNA was extracted with DNase-treated RNeasy Micro or Mini kits, with the choice depending on cell number. To prevent cross-contamination, each cell subset was processed individually, whereas patient and healthy donor samples were processed jointly. TCRB sequences were amplified from cDNA with the immunoSEQ multiplex PCR, producing 87-bp fragments spanning the CDR3 region. Sequencing of the amplicons was done on the Illumina HiSeq platform. The study's own analysis went as follows. Synthetic template baselines were used to correct PCR bias computationally, reads within Hamming distance 2 were collapsed together, and singletons that could not be merged were discarded. Reads were aligned to IMGT to assign V, D and J genes, CDR3 length, and insertions or deletions at six rearrangement sites. Within each subset, clonotype counts were normalized to sorted cell number, and only after that were true diversity and Gini coefficients computed with the tcR R package. Repertoire sharing was quantified using the overlap coefficient calculated on TCRB nucleotide sequences. Out-of-frame TCRB sequences from naive cells were analyzed as a proxy for the pre-selection repertoire. TCRdb holds this immuneACCESS table with in-frame rearrangements only. Some clones are missing; in checked studies, unresolved V genes explain under half, and the rest has no known cause. The V and J calls and clone size are taken from that table; D and trimming were inferred from the DNA. This sample has around 450,000 clones in its table, and approximately 10% of those were observed once. Clones ranked in the top ten supply around 0.05% of the sample.

Material: naive CD4+ T cells from blood. The cell subset or site label for this specimen denotes: true naive CD4+ T cells. The rearrangement combines TRBV13 with TRBJ2-7; the best D guess is TRBD1, with 6 bases matching. This TCR was recovered from a woman aged 18-30 years in good health. The sequence in DNA is TGTGCCAGCAGCTTATGGGGGCGCGGCGGCTACGAGCAGTACTTC. Its coded protein is CASSLWGRGGYEQYF.